Sequencing of this TCR beta chain was carried out in a study of blood T cell repertoires in COVID-19. Whole-study context: From T cells, B-cell-depleted T cells, or PBMCs came the material, which was cDNA or gDNA.

Produced via immunoSEQ multiplex PCR; TCRdb's table is partial and in-frame only. The repertoire holds about 400,000 clones, with 70% to 90% as singletons. Germline values: CDR1 MNHEY, CDR2 SMNVEV (reference sequence). The CDR3 spans 15 residues. With 6 bases removed from V and 3 bases from J, the gap between germline ends came to 15 bases. This clonotype was sampled from a man between 35 and 55 years old with acute or convalescent COVID-19. Sequences were obtained from peripheral blood. This chain connects TRBV27 to TRBJ1-5, with D hard to call. The CDR3 DNA reads TGTGCCAGCAGACCCCGGACTGGAAACAATCAGCCCCAGCATTTT. Protein sequence: CASRPRTGNNQPQHF.